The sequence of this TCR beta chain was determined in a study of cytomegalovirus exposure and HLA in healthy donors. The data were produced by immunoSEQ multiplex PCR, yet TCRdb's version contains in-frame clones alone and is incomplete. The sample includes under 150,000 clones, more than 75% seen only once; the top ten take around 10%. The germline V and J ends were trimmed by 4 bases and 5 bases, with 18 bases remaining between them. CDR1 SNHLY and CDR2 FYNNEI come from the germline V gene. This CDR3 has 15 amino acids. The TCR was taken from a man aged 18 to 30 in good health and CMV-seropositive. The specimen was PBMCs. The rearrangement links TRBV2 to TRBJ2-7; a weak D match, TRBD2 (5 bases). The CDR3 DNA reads TGTGCCAGCAGTGTAACCCATGGAGGAGTCAACGAGCAGTACTTC. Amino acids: CASSVTHGGVNEQYF. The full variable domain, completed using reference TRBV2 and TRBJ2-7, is EPEVTQTPSHQVTQMGQEVILRCVPISNHLYFYWYRQILGQKVEFLVSFYNNEISEKSEIFDDQFSVERPDGSNFTLKIRSTKLEDSAMYFCASSVTHGGVNEQYFGPGTRLTVT.